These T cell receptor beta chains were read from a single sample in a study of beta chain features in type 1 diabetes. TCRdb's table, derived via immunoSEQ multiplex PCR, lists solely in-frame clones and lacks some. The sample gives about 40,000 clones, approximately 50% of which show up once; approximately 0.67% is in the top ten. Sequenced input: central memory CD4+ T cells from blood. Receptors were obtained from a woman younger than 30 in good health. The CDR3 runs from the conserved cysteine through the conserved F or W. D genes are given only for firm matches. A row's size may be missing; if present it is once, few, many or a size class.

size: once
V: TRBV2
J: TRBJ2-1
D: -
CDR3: CASSQSGSSYNEQFF
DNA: TGTGCCAGCAGTCAGAGCGGAAGCTCCTACAATGAGCAGTTCTTC

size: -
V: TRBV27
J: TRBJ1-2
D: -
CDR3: CASSLDYRNKGYTF
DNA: TGTGCCAGCAGTTTGGACTATAGAAATAAGGGCTACACCTTC

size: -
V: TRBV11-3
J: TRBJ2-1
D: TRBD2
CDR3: CASTPQAGGPDNEQFF
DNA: TGTGCCAGCACTCCTCAAGCGGGAGGGCCCGACAATGAGCAGTTCTTC

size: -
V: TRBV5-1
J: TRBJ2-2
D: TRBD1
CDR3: CASSLTGVAGELFF
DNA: TGCGCCAGCAGCTTGACAGGGGTTGCCGGGGAGCTGTTTTTT

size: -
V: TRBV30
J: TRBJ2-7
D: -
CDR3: CAWSVAQEIYEQYF
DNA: TGTGCCTGGAGTGTCGCACAGGAGATCTACGAGCAGTACTTC

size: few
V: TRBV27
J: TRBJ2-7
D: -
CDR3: CASRTRSGEQYF
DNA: TGTGCCAGCAGAACTCGATCCGGGGAGCAGTACTTC

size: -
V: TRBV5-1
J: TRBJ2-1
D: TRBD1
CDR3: CASSLGQGASNEQFF
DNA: TGCGCCAGCAGCTTGGGACAGGGGGCTTCCAATGAGCAGTTCTTC

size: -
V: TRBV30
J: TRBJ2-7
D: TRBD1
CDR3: CARRTGTYEQYF
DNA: TGTGCCCGACGGACAGGGACCTACGAGCAGTACTTC

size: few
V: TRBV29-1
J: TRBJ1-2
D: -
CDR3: CSVEDQGNPYGYTF
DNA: TGCAGCGTTGAAGATCAGGGAAATCCCTATGGCTACACCTTC

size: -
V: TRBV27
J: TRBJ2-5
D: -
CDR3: CASSWRETQYF
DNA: TGTGCCAGCAGTTGGAGAGAGACCCAGTACTTC